Listed below are T cell receptor beta chains from one sample, sequenced in a study of early T cells in non-severe SARS-CoV-2 infection. TCRdb itself ran the 5' RACE reads through MiXCR, one entry per CDR3 protein. The table lists about 64,000 distinct CDR3 sequences, around 20% of them singletons, with approximately 9% in the top ten. Sample: whole blood, taken at baseline. The receptors come from an adult who was a healthcare worker with PCR-confirmed SARS-CoV-2 infection or an uninfected control (not recorded which). Each CDR3 is given with its conserved first and last residue. D genes are given only for firm matches. Rows give clone size only sometimes, using once, few, many, or a class for an expanded clone.

>TRBJ2-7|NA|15|TRBD2|TRBV3-1
CASSQGSAGTYEQYF
TGTGCCAGCAGCCAAGGGTCAGCGGGAACCTACGAGCAGTACTTC
>TRBJ2-7|few|13|TRBD1|TRBV6-1
CASSDRVGYEQYF
TGTGCCAGCAGCGACAGGGTCGGCTACGAGCAGTACTTC
>TRBJ2-7|NA|14|NA|TRBV19
CASRTKDNPYEQYF
TGTGCCAGTAGAACCAAGGACAATCCCTACGAGCAGTACTTC
>TRBJ2-2|NA|15|NA|TRBV5-5
CASSLGGGFTGELFF
TGTGCCAGCAGCCTGGGTGGGGGTTTCACCGGGGAGCTGTTTTTT
>TRBJ1-5|NA|14|NA|TRBV6-2/TRBV6-3
CASSTTSSRQPQHF
TGTGCCAGCAGTACCACCAGTTCCCGGCAGCCCCAGCATTTT
>TRBJ2-3|few|15|TRBD1|TRBV24-1
CATSDFGQGAGTQYF
TGTGCCACCAGTGATTTCGGACAGGGGGCTGGTACGCAGTATTTT
>TRBJ2-3|NA|16|NA|TRBV13
CASSFELGARTDTQYF
TGTGCCAGCAGCTTCGAACTCGGGGCCCGGACAGATACGCAGTATTTT
>TRBJ2-4|NA|14|TRBD1|TRBV20-1
CSAAPGQGEYIQYF
TGCAGTGCTGCCCCGGGACAGGGTGAATACATTCAGTACTTC
>TRBJ1-2|NA|14|NA|TRBV29-1
CSVEGAQGFYGYTF
TGCAGCGTTGAAGGGGCACAGGGCTTCTATGGCTACACCTTC
>TRBJ1-5|few|12|NA|TRBV6-2/TRBV6-3
CASSYMNQPQHF
TGTGCCAGCAGTTACATGAATCAGCCCCAGCATTTT
>TRBJ2-3|few|12|NA|TRBV20-1
CSAGAHTDTQYF
TGCAGTGCCGGGGCCCACACAGATACGCAGTATTTT